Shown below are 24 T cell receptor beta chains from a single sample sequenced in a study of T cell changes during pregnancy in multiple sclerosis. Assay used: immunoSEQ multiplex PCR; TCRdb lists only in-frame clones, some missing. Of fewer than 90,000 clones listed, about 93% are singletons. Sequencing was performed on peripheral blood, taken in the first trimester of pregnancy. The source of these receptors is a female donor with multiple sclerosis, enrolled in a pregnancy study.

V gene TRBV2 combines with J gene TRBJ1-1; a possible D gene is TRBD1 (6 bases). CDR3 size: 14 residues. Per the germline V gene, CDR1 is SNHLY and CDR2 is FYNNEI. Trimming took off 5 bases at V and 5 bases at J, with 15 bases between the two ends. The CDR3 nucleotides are TGTGCCAGCAGTTCCCAAGGCGGACAGACTGAAGCTTTCTTT. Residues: CASSSQGGQTEAFF.

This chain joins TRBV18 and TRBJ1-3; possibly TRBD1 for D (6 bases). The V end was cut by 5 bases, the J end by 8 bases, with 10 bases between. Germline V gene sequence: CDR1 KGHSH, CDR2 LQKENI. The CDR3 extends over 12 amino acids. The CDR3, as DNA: TGTGCCAGCTCATCATCAGGGGACACCATATATTTT. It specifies CASSSSGDTIYF. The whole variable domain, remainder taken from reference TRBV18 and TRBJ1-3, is NAGVMQNPRHLVRRRGQEARLRCSPMKGHSHVYWYRQLPEEGLKFMVYLQKENIIDESGMPKERFSAEFPKEGPSILRIQQVVRGDSAAYFCASSSSGDTIYFGEGSWLTVV.

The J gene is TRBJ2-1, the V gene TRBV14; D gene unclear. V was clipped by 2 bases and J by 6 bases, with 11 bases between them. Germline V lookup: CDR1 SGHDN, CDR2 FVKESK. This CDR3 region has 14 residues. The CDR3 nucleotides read TGTGCCAGCAGCCAATTAAGAGGCGGCAATGAGCAGTTCTTC. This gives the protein CASSQLRGGNEQFF.

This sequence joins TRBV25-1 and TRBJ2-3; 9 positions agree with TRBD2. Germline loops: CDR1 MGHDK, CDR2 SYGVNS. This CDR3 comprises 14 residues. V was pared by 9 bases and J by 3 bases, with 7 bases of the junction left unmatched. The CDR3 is CASIPGLATDTQYF. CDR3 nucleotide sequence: TGTGCCAGTATACCGGGACTAGCAACAGATACGCAGTATTTT.

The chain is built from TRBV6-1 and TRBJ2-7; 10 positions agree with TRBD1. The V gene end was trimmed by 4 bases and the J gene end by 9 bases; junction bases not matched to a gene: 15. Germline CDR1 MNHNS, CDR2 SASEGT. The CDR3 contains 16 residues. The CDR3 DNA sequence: TGTGCCAGCAGTGTACCAAGGGACAGGGGTCTCCGTCGGCAGTACTTC. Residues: CASSVPRDRGLRRQYF.

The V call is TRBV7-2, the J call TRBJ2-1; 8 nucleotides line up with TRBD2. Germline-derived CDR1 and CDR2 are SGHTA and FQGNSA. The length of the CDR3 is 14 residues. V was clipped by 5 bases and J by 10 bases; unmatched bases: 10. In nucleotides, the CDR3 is TGTGCCAGCAGCCCGAAAAATCCGGGAGGGGAGCAGTTCTTC. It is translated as CASSPKNPGGEQFF.

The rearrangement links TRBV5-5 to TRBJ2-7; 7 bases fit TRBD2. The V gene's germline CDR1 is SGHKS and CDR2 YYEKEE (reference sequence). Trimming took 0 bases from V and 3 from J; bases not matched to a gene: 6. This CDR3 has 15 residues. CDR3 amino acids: CASSLVGAGDYEQYF. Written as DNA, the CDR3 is TGTGCCAGCAGCTTGGTGGGCGCGGGGGACTACGAGCAGTACTTC. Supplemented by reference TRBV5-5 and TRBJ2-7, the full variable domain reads DAGVTQSPTHLIKTRGQQVTLRCSPISGHKSVSWYQQVLGQGPQFIFQYYEKEERGRGNFPDRFSARQFPNYSSELNVNALLLGDSALYLCASSLVGAGDYEQYFGPGTRLTVT.

The CDR3 sequence: CASREQFGGGDTQYF. The DNA for the CDR3 is TGTGCCAGCAGGGAACAATTTGGGGGGGGAGATACGCAGTATTTT. The V and J genes are TRBV6-6 and TRBJ2-3; 7 bases match TRBD2. Germline trimming cut 6 bases from V and 5 bases from J; bases unmatched to any gene: 11. There are 15 residues in the CDR3. Germline V gene lookup returns CDR1 MNHNY and CDR2 SVGAGI (reference sequence).

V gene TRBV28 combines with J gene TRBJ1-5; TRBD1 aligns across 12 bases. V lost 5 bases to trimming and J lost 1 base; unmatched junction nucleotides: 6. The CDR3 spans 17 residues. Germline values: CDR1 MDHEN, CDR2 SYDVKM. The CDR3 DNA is TGTGCCAGCAGTACGGAGGGACAGGGGGCGAGCAATCAGCCCCAGCATTTT. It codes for CASSTEGQGASNQPQHF. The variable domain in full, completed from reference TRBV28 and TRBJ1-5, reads DVKVTQSSRYLVKRTGEKVFLECVQDMDHENMFWYRQDPGLGLRLIYFSYDVKMKEKGDIPEGYSVSREKKERFSLILESASTNQTSMYLCASSTEGQGASNQPQHFGDGTRLSIL.

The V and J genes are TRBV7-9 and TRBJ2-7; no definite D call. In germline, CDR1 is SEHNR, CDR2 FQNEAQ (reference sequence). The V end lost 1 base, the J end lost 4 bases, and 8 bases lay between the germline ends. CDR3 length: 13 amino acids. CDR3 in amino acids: CASSLDSPYEQYF. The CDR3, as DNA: TGTGCCAGCAGCTTAGATTCCCCATACGAGCAGTACTTC.

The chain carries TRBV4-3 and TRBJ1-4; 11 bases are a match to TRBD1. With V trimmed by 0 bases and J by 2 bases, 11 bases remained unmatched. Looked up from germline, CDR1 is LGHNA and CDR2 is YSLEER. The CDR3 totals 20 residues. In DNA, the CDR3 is TGCGCCAGCAGCCAAGATGCTCCTAGGACAGGGGGCGGTACTAATGAAAAACTGTTTTTT. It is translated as CASSQDAPRTGGGTNEKLFF.

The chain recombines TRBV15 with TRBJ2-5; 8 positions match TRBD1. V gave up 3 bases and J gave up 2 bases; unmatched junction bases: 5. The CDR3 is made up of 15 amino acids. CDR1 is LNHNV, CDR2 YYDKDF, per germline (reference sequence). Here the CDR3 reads CATSRTGALQETQYF. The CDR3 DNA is TGTGCCACCAGCAGGACAGGGGCCCTGCAAGAGACCCAGTACTTC.

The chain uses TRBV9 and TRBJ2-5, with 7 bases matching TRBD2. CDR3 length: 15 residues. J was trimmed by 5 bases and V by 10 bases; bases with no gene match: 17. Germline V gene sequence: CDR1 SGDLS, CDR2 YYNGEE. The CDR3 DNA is TGTGCCGCATGGGAGACTAGCCTAGGGAGGGAGACCCAGTACTTC. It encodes CAAWETSLGRETQYF.

The CDR3 here is CASSYLSGGASHEQYF. The CDR3 DNA follows: TGTGCCAGCAGCTATCTTAGCGGGGGGGCCAGCCACGAGCAGTACTTC. The chain recombines TRBV6-6 with TRBJ2-7; 11 bases match TRBD2. The trim removed 6 bases at V and 5 bases at J, leaving 12 bases unmatched. Germline CDR1 MNHNY, CDR2 SVGAGI (reference sequence). The CDR3 contains 16 residues.

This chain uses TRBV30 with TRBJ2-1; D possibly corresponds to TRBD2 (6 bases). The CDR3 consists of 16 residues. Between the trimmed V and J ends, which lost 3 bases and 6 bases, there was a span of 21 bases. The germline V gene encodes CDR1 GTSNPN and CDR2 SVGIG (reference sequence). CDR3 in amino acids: CAWSPPTTGDGNEQFF. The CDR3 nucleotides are TGTGCCTGGAGCCCCCCTACGACGGGAGATGGCAATGAGCAGTTCTTC. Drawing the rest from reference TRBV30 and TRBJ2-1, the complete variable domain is SQTIHQWPATLVQPVGSPLSLECTVEGTSNPNLYWYRQAAGRGLQLLFYSVGIGQISSEVPQNLSASRPQDRQFILSSKKLLLSDSGFYLCAWSPPTTGDGNEQFFGPGTRLTVL.

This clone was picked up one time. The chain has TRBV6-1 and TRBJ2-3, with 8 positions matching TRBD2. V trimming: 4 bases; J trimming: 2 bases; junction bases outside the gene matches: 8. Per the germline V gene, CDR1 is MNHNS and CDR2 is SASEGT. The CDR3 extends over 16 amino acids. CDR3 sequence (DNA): TGTGCCAGCAGTGCCCTGGCGGGGGGCTTCACAGATACGCAGTATTTT. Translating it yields CASSALAGGFTDTQYF.

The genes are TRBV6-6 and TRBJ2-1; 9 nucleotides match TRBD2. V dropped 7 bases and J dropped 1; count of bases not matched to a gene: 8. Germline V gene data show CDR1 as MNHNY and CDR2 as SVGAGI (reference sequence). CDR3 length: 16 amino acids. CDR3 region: CASNHFSGGSYNEQFF. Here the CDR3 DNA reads TGTGCCAGCAACCACTTTAGCGGGGGATCCTACAATGAGCAGTTCTTC.

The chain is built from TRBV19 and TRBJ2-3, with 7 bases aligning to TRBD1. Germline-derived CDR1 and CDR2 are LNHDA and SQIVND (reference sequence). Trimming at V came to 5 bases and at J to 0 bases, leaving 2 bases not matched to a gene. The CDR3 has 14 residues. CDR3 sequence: CASSPRGSTDTQYF. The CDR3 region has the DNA TGTGCCAGTAGTCCCAGGGGGAGCACAGATACGCAGTATTTT.

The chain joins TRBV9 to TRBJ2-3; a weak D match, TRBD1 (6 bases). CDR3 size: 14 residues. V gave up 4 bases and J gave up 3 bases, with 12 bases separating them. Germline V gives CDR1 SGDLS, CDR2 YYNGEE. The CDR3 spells CASSRGSQTDTQYF. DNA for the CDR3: TGTGCCAGCAGCAGGGGGAGTCAGACAGATACGCAGTATTTT.

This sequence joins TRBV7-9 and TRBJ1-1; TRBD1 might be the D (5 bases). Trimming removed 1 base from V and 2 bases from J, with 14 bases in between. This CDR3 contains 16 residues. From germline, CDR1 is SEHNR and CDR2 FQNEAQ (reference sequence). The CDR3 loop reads CASSLGQKGPNTEAFF. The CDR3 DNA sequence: TGTGCCAGCAGCTTAGGGCAGAAGGGGCCAAACACTGAAGCTTTCTTT.

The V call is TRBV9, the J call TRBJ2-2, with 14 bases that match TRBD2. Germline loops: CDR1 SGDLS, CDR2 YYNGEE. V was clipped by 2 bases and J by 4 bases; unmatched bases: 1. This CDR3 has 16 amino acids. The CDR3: CASSVGLAGGTGELFF. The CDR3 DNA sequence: TGTGCCAGCAGCGTTGGACTAGCGGGGGGCACCGGGGAGCTGTTTTTT.

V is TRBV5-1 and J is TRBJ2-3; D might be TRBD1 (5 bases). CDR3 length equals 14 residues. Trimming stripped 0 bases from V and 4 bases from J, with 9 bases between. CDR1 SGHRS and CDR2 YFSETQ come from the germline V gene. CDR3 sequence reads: CASSLGRGADTQYF. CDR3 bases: TGCGCCAGCAGCTTGGGAAGGGGTGCAGATACGCAGTATTTT.

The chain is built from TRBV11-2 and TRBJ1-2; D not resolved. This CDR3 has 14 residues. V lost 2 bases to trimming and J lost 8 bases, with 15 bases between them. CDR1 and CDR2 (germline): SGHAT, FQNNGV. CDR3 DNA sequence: TGTGCCAGCAGCTTAATGACAAATAGCGTCGGCTACACCTTC. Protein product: CASSLMTNSVGYTF.

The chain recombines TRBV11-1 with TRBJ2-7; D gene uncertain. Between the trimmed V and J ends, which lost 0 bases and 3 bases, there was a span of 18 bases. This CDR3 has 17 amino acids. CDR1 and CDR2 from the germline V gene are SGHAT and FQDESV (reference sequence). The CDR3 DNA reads TGTGCCAGCAGCTTAGCGTACCTCCCGTCACTCTACTACGAGCAGTACTTC. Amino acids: CASSLAYLPSLYYEQYF.